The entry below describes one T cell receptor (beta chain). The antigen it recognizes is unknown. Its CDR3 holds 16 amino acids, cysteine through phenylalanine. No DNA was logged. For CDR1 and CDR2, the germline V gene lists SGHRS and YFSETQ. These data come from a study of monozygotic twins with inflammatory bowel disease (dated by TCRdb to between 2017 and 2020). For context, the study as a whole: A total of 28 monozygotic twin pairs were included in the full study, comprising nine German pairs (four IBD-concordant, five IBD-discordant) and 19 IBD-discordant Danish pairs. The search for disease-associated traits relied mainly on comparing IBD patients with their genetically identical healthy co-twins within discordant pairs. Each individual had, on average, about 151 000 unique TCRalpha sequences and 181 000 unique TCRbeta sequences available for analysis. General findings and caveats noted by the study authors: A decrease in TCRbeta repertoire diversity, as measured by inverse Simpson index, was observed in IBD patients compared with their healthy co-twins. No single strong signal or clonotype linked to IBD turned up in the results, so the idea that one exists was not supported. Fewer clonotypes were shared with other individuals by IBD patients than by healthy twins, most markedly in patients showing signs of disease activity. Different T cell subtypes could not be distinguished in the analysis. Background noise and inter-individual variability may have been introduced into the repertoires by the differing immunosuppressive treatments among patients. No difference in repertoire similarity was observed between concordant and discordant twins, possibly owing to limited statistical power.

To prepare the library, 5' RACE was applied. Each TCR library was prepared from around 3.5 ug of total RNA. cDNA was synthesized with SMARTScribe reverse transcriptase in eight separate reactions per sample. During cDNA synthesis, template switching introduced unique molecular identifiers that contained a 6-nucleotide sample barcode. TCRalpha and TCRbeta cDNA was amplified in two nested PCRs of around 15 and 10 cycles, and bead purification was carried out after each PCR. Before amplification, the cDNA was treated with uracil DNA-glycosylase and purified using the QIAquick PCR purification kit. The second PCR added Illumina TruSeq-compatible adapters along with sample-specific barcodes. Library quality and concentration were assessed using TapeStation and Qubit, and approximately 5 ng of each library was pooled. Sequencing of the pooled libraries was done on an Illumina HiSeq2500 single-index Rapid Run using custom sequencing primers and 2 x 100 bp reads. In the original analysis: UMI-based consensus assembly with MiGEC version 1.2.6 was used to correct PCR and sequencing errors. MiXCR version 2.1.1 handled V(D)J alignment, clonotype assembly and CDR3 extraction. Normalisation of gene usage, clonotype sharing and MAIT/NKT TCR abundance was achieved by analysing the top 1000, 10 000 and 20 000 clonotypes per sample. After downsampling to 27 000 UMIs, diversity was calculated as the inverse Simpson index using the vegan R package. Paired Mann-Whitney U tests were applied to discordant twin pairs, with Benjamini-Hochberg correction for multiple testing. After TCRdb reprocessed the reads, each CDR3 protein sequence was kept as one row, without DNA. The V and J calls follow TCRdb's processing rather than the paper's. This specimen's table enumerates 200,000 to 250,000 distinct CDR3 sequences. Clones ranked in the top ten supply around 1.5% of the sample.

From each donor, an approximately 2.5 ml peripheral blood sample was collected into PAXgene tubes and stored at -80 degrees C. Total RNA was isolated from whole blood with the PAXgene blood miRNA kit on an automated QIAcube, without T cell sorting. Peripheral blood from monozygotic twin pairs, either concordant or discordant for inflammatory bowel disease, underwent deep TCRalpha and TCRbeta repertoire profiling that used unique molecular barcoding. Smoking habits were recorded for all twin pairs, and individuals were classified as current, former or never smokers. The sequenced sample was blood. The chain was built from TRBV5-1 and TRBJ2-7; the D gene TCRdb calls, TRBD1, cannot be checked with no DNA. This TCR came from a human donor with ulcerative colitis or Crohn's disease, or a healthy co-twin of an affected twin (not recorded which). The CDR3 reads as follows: CASSLATGTPSYEQYF. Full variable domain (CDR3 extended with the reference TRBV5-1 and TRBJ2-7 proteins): KAGVTQTPRYLIKTRGQQVTLSCSPISGHRSVSWYQQTPGQGLQFLFEYFSETQRNKGNFPGRFSGRQFSNSRSEMNVSTLELGDSALYLCASSLATGTPSYEQYFGPGTRLTVT.